The 9 T cell receptor beta chains below were found in one sample sequenced in a study of glioma-infiltrating T cells after dendritic cell vaccination. Clones were read by immunoSEQ multiplex PCR, and TCRdb kept only the in-frame ones, dropping some. Of some 90,000 clones in the sample, 81% were seen once. Described time point: after dendritic cell vaccination, including at tumor progression/relapse. The starting material was blood, obtained after dendritic cell vaccination. Source of these receptors: a human donor with glioblastoma.

The rearrangement links TRBV5-4 to TRBJ1-1; possible D gene TRBD1, 5 bases. CDR1 SGHNT and CDR2 YYREEE come from the germline V gene (reference sequence). The germline V and J ends were trimmed by 0 bases and 4 bases, with 13 bases remaining between them. This CDR3 region has 15 residues. Here the CDR3 reads CASSLGGRATTEAFF. The CDR3 nucleotides read TGTGCCAGCAGCTTGGGTGGCAGGGCGACCACTGAAGCTTTCTTT.

The J gene is TRBJ2-5, the V gene TRBV7-2, with 14 bases fitting TRBD2. Trimming took 5 bases from V and 1 from J; bases not matched to a gene: 3. CDR1 SGHTA and CDR2 FQGNSA come from the germline V gene. This CDR3 is 16 amino acids long. In DNA, the CDR3 is TGTGCCAGCAGCCCGACTAGCGGGGGGGGCCAAGAGACCCAGTACTTC. Its protein is CASSPTSGGGQETQYF. The variable domain in full, with the rest retrieved from reference TRBV7-2 and TRBJ2-5, is GAGVSQSPSNKVTEKGKDVELRCDPISGHTALYWYRQSLGQGLEFLIYFQGNSAPDKSGLPSDRFSAERTGGSVSTLTIQRTQQEDSAVYLCASSPTSGGGQETQYFGPGTRLLVL.

This chain connects TRBV10-3 to TRBJ2-4, with 8 bases identical to TRBD2. Germline values: CDR1 ENHRY, CDR2 SYGVKD. CDR3 size: 16 residues. J lost 1 base, V lost 2 bases, and 4 bases had no gene match. The CDR3 reads CAISEAASGAKNIQYF. CDR3 bases: TGTGCCATCAGTGAGGCTGCTAGCGGGGCCAAAAACATTCAGTACTTC.

The CDR3 bases are TGTGCCAGCAGTGGGACGGACAGGGGATCCTATGGCTACACCTTC. Its protein product is CASSGTDRGSYGYTF. The chain links TRBV2 to TRBJ1-2; 9 bases are a match to TRBD1. This CDR3 is built from 15 residues. The V gene end was trimmed by 4 bases and the J gene end by 4 bases; junction bases not matched to a gene: 7. Germline V gene sequence: CDR1 SNHLY, CDR2 FYNNEI.

V and J are TRBV6-5 and TRBJ2-7, with 10 bases identical to TRBD2. Germline values: CDR1 MNHEY, CDR2 SVGAGI. This CDR3 has 15 amino acids. V dropped 5 bases and J dropped 7; count of bases not matched to a gene: 11. The DNA of the CDR3 is TGTGCCAGCAGTACCCGGGCTAGCGGGAGTGGGGAGCAGTACGTC. It codes for CASSTRASGSGEQYV.

This clone showed up just once. This CDR3 is CASSRDSSYEQYV. CDR3 bases: TGTGCCAGCAGCCGGGACAGCTCCTACGAGCAGTACGTC. This rearrangement joins TRBV27 to TRBJ2-7, with 7 bases lining up with TRBD1. The CDR3 extends over 13 amino acids. V was pared by 6 bases and J by 0 bases, with 2 bases of the junction left unmatched. CDR1 is MNHEY, CDR2 SMNVEV, per germline (reference sequence).

J is TRBJ2-1 and V is TRBV7-3, with 9 bases lining up with TRBD2. The CDR3 contains 15 residues. The germline CDR1 and CDR2 sequences are SGHTA and FQGTGA. J was trimmed by 9 bases and V by 1 base; bases with no gene match: 7. CDR3 protein: CASSLNSLTSGEQFF. DNA of the CDR3: TGTGCCAGCAGCTTAAATTCATTGACTAGCGGTGAGCAGTTCTTC.

This sequence joins TRBV11-2 and TRBJ1-1, with a weak D call TRBD1 (6 bases). Germline V gene data show CDR1 as SGHAT and CDR2 as FQNNGV. Trimming took 5 bases from V and 6 from J, leaving 13 bases between them. The CDR3 loop spans 13 amino acids. CDR3 in DNA: TGTGCCAGCAGCAAAGACAGGTACCCTGAAGCTTTCTTT. Translating gives CASSKDRYPEAFF.

The chain links TRBV7-8 to TRBJ2-1; the match to TRBD2 covers 8 bases. V trimming: 5 bases; J trimming: 5 bases; junction bases outside the gene matches: 8. CDR3 length equals 15 residues. Germline V gene sequence: CDR1 SGHVS, CDR2 FQNEAQ. The CDR3: CASSPSGGHDNEQFF. In DNA form, the CDR3 reads TGTGCCAGCAGCCCCTCGGGGGGGCATGACAATGAGCAGTTCTTC.